One and the same sample provided the 26 T cell receptor beta chains below, sequenced in a study of multiple sclerosis patients with progressive multifocal leukoencephalopathy. Time point here: before natalizumab initiation. Repertoires were generated with immunoSEQ multiplex PCR, while TCRdb's copy carries only in-frame clones and drops some. The sample carries 25,000 to 30,000 clones, about 88% recorded once. Sequencing was performed on PBMCs. These receptor sequences come from a human donor with multiple sclerosis.

This chain connects TRBV7-9 to TRBJ2-2, with 8 bases lining up with TRBD1. This CDR3 has 16 residues. Germline V lookup: CDR1 SEHNR, CDR2 FQNEAQ (reference sequence). V gave up 3 bases and J gave up 4 bases; unmatched junction bases: 7. As DNA, the CDR3 is TGTGCCAGCAGCTTGTCAGGGGGCAGGGGCACCGGGGAGCTGTTTTTT. This codes for CASSLSGGRGTGELFF.

This chain connects TRBV4-2 to TRBJ2-7; TRBD2 matches 9 bases. The germline gives CDR1 LGHNA, CDR2 YNFKEQ. The CDR3 is 17 amino acids. V was pared by 0 bases and J by 0 bases, with 6 bases of the junction left unmatched. DNA of the CDR3: TGTGCCAGCAGCCAAGATACAGCGGGGGGCCTCTCCTACGAGCAGTACTTC. Translation gives CASSQDTAGGLSYEQYF.

The chain has TRBV7-9 and TRBJ2-3, with 7 bases lining up with TRBD2. This CDR3 has 16 amino acids. The J segment lost 4 bases and the V segment lost 3 bases, leaving 10 bases of the junction unmatched. Germline values: CDR1 SEHNR, CDR2 FQNEAQ (reference sequence). The CDR3 DNA reads as TGTGCCAGCAGCTTGCGCGGGGGTGGTATCGCAGATACGCAGTATTTT. Translated, it gives CASSLRGGGIADTQYF.

The chain is built from TRBV4-1 and TRBJ2-5, with 9 bases matching TRBD2. J gave up 5 bases and V 0 bases, and 7 bases lay outside the gene matches. The CDR3 contains 16 residues. Germline lookup yields CDR1 MGHRA and CDR2 YSYEKL. The CDR3 region is CASSQEPGGGEETQYF. DNA for the CDR3: TGCGCCAGCAGCCAAGAGCCAGGCGGGGGGGAGGAGACCCAGTACTTC.

The chain carries TRBV7-2 and TRBJ2-7; no clear D. V lost 5 bases, J lost 10 bases, and 12 bases lay in between. The germline V gene has CDR1 SGHTA and CDR2 FQGNSA. The CDR3 loop spans 11 amino acids. The CDR3 is CASSPGPKQYF. The CDR3 nucleotides are TGTGCCAGCAGCCCCGGGCCAAAACAGTACTTC.

The chain uses TRBV7-3 and TRBJ2-2; D might be TRBD1 (6 bases). The germline CDR1 and CDR2 sequences are SGHTA and FQGTGA. Between the trimmed V and J ends, which lost 2 bases and 5 bases, there was a span of 6 bases. This CDR3 region has 13 residues. The CDR3 DNA reads as TGTGCCAGCAGCTTACAGGGGACCGGGGAGCTGTTTTTT. Encoded protein: CASSLQGTGELFF.

This chain connects TRBV6-5 to TRBJ1-1; maybe TRBD1 (5 bases). The CDR3 runs to 12 residues. Germline loops: CDR1 MNHEY, CDR2 SVGAGI. V lost 7 bases to trimming and J lost 11 bases, with 17 bases between them. The CDR3 sequence: CASTSQGGTAFF. CDR3 coding DNA: TGTGCCAGCACCTCCCAGGGTGGTACGGCTTTCTTT.

CDR3 DNA: TGCGCCAGCAGGGCAGATACGCAGTATTTT. Encoded protein: CASRADTQYF. J is TRBJ2-3 and V is TRBV5-1; D gene uncertain. This CDR3 is 10 amino acids long. Looked up from germline, CDR1 is SGHRS and CDR2 is YFSETQ. V was cut by 5 bases and J by 4 bases, with 2 bases left in between. Together with reference TRBV5-1 and TRBJ2-3, the CDR3 gives the full variable domain: KAGVTQTPRYLIKTRGQQVTLSCSPISGHRSVSWYQQTPGQGLQFLFEYFSETQRNKGNFPGRFSGRQFSNSRSEMNVSTLELGDSALYLCASRADTQYFGPGTRLTVL.

V is TRBV15 and J is TRBJ2-1; D may be TRBD1 (5 bases). The V gene's germline CDR1 is LNHNV and CDR2 YYDKDF (reference sequence). The length of the CDR3 is 14 residues. The germline V and J ends were trimmed by 8 bases and 2 bases, with 13 bases remaining between them. The CDR3 DNA follows: TGTGCCACCGCGCCCAGGGATCCCTACAATGAGCAGTTCTTC. Amino acids: CATAPRDPYNEQFF.

The chain recombines TRBV19 with TRBJ1-2; 7 nucleotides agree with TRBD1. This CDR3 is built from 14 residues. Losses at the gene ends were 3 bases for V and 0 bases for J; bases not matched to a gene: 1. CDR1 and CDR2 from the germline V gene are LNHDA and SQIVND (reference sequence). The CDR3 DNA sequence: TGTGCCAGTAGTATGAGGGGGCCTAACTATGGCTACACCTTC. It yields the protein CASSMRGPNYGYTF.

This sequence joins TRBV11-2 and TRBJ1-1; D is uncertain. The CDR3 length is 15 residues. Germline V gene data show CDR1 as SGHAT and CDR2 as FQNNGV. Trimming removed 5 bases at V and 0 bases at J, with 13 bases between. The CDR3: CASSPDRVMNTEAFF. As DNA, the CDR3 is TGTGCCAGCAGCCCAGATAGGGTCATGAACACTGAAGCTTTCTTT.

The J gene is TRBJ2-1, the V gene TRBV4-3; 8 nucleotides match TRBD1. Trimming at V came to 0 bases and at J to 5 bases, leaving 9 bases not matched to a gene. CDR3 length equals 17 residues. Germline CDR1 LGHNA, CDR2 YSLEER. The CDR3 loop reads CASSQDRRTGSHNEQFF. The CDR3 DNA follows: TGCGCCAGCAGCCAAGATCGAAGGACAGGGTCCCACAATGAGCAGTTCTTC.

The chain uses TRBV6-1 and TRBJ1-2; the D is unclear. Germline CDR1 reads MNHNS; CDR2 reads SASEGT. Between the trimmed V and J ends, which lost 11 bases and 4 bases, there was a span of 11 bases. The CDR3 runs to 11 residues. The CDR3 loop reads CAGTAPYGYTF. CDR3 DNA sequence: TGTGCCGGAACAGCTCCCTATGGCTACACCTTC.

V and J are TRBV2 and TRBJ2-5; 10 bases are a match to TRBD1. Looked up from germline, CDR1 is SNHLY and CDR2 is FYNNEI. CDR3 length: 14 amino acids. J gave up 7 bases and V 5 bases, and 7 bases lay outside the gene matches. CDR3 protein: CASSRDRGQGTQYF. The CDR3 DNA reads as TGTGCCAGCAGTAGGGACAGGGGCCAGGGGACCCAGTACTTC.

The chain recombines TRBV7-2 with TRBJ1-5, with D maybe TRBD1 (6 bases). The CDR3 has 14 amino acids. The V gene lost 6 bases and the J gene lost 2 bases, with 11 bases spanning the gap. Per germline, CDR1 SGHTA and CDR2 FQGNSA. The CDR3 DNA follows: TGTGCCAGCAGTACGGACAGCCGCAATCAGCCCCAGCATTTT. Translation: CASSTDSRNQPQHF. Full variable domain (rest looked up from reference TRBV7-2 and TRBJ1-5): GAGVSQSPSNKVTEKGKDVELRCDPISGHTALYWYRQSLGQGLEFLIYFQGNSAPDKSGLPSDRFSAERTGGSVSTLTIQRTQQEDSAVYLCASSTDSRNQPQHFGDGTRLSIL.

The gene calls are TRBV7-2 and TRBJ2-1; D is perhaps TRBD2 (7 bases). This CDR3 contains 14 residues. Between the trimmed V and J ends, which lost 5 bases and 7 bases, there was a span of 15 bases. Germline V CDR1 and CDR2: SGHTA, FQGNSA. Here the CDR3 reads CASSRGGSGNEQFF. The CDR3 region has the DNA TGTGCCAGCAGCCGCGGGGGCTCCGGGAATGAGCAGTTCTTC.

The chain combines TRBV11-2 with TRBJ2-6; D gene uncertain. V lost 5 bases to trimming and J lost 4 bases, with 15 bases between them. CDR3 size: 16 residues. Germline loops: CDR1 SGHAT, CDR2 FQNNGV. The CDR3 DNA sequence: TGTGCCAGCAGCCCCGGATTGGGTTTCGGGGCCAACGTCCTGACTTTC. This codes for CASSPGLGFGANVLTF.

The chain employs TRBV6-5 and TRBJ2-7, with 12 bases matching TRBD2. The CDR3 is 14 amino acids. The J segment lost 2 bases and the V segment lost 5 bases, leaving 1 base of the junction unmatched. Germline V gives CDR1 MNHEY, CDR2 SVGAGI. CDR3 sequence reads: CASSRTSGAYEQYF. For the CDR3, the DNA is TGTGCCAGCAGTCGGACTAGCGGGGCCTACGAGCAGTACTTC.

This clone has a handful of counts. For the CDR3, the DNA is TGTGCCTGGAGTGTACGGCTTCCCAAGGCGGCATCTACCTACGAGCAGTACTTC. Translated: CAWSVRLPKAASTYEQYF. The V gene is TRBV30, the J gene TRBJ2-7; D is ambiguous. V was cut by 0 bases and J by 2 bases, with 23 bases left in between. This CDR3 has 18 amino acids. Germline assignment: CDR1 GTSNPN and CDR2 SVGIG (reference sequence). Together with reference TRBV30 and TRBJ2-7, the CDR3 gives the full variable domain: SQTIHQWPATLVQPVGSPLSLECTVEGTSNPNLYWYRQAAGRGLQLLFYSVGIGQISSEVPQNLSASRPQDRQFILSSKKLLLSDSGFYLCAWSVRLPKAASTYEQYFGPGTRLTVT.

The chain recombines TRBV27 with TRBJ1-5; D unclear. The CDR3 sequence is 16 residues long. Deletions cut 2 bases from V and 4 bases from J, with 15 bases between. CDR1 and CDR2 (germline): MNHEY, SMNVEV (reference sequence). The CDR3 DNA is TGTGCCAGCAGTTTAACGGGTTTCCTGGGGAATCAGCCCCAGCATTTT. As protein: CASSLTGFLGNQPQHF.

This clone has a single count. The chain recombines TRBV5-6 with TRBJ2-7; perhaps TRBD2 as D (5 bases). The CDR3 runs 10 residues. The V end lost 0 bases, the J end lost 12 bases, and 7 bases lay between the germline ends. In germline, CDR1 is SGHDT, CDR2 YYEEEE. The CDR3 is CASSLVGRYF. CDR3 DNA: TGTGCCAGCAGCTTGGTGGGGAGGTACTTC. The full variable domain, completed using reference TRBV5-6 and TRBJ2-7, is DAGVTQSPTHLIKTRGQQVTLRCSPKSGHDTVSWYQQALGQGPQFIFQYYEEEERQRGNFPDRFSGHQFPNYSSELNVNALLLGDSALYLCASSLVGRYFGPGTRLTVT.

This chain links TRBV10-3 with TRBJ1-6, with TRBD1 as a possible D gene (5 bases). The CDR3 covers 18 residues. V lost 3 bases and J lost 7, with 22 bases in between. Per the germline V gene, CDR1 is ENHRY and CDR2 is SYGVKD. This chain's CDR3 is CAISDGQRGPRENSPLHF. The CDR3 nucleotides read TGTGCCATCAGTGACGGGCAAAGGGGCCCACGAGAGAATTCACCCCTCCACTTT.

J is TRBJ2-3 and V is TRBV6-4, with 11 positions matching TRBD2. Trimming cost V 2 bases and J 4 bases; bases outside gene matches: 5. Germline loops: CDR1 MRHNA, CDR2 SNTAGT. This CDR3 has 16 residues. The CDR3 region has the DNA TGTGCCAGCAGTGACGCTGGGACTAGCGGCGCAGATACGCAGTATTTT. Encoded protein: CASSDAGTSGADTQYF.

V usage is TRBV5-6 and J usage is TRBJ1-4; D not resolved. The ends were cut back, 6 bases at V and 4 bases at J, with 16 bases in the middle. Germline V gene lookup returns CDR1 SGHDT and CDR2 YYEEEE. The CDR3 is 15 residues long. This chain's CDR3 is CASKLSQEINEKLFF. DNA for the CDR3: TGTGCCAGCAAGCTTTCCCAGGAAATTAATGAAAAACTGTTTTTT.

The chain has TRBV6-5 and TRBJ1-1; D gene ambiguous. This CDR3 spans 11 amino acids. Trimming shortened V by 8 bases and J by 1 base, and 5 bases separated the two germline ends. The germline V gene has CDR1 MNHEY and CDR2 SVGAGI. CDR3 coding DNA: TGTGCCAGCCAGCAGAACACTGAAGCTTTCTTT. It codes for CASQQNTEAFF.

Concerning this clone itself: Other DNA sequences from this sample encode an identical CDR3 as well. The J gene is TRBJ2-1, the V gene TRBV7-3; possibly TRBD2 for D (5 bases). Germline CDR1 SGHTA, CDR2 FQGTGA. This CDR3 contains 15 residues. Trimming pared 5 bases from V and 0 bases from J, leaving 11 bases between. CDR3 region: CASSLGLVSYNEQFF. In nucleotides, the CDR3 is TGTGCCAGCAGCCTAGGACTCGTCTCCTACAATGAGCAGTTCTTC.